Listed below are T cell receptor beta chains from one sample, sequenced in a study of CD8 T cells in Susac syndrome. MiXCR, run by TCRdb on the immunoSEQ multiplex PCR reads, gives a single entry per CDR3 protein. The repertoire holds about 250,000 distinct CDR3 sequences, around 93% seen once, with approximately 0.072% in the top ten. The sample consisted of CD4+ T cells from PBMCs. The receptors were gathered from a human donor with multiple sclerosis. Both conserved end residues are part of each CDR3. The order of the fields is V gene, J gene, CDR3 protein.

V: TRBV7-2
J: TRBJ1-5
CDR3: CASSGVSWPGGQPQHF

V: TRBV6-2/TRBV6-3
J: TRBJ2-7
CDR3: CASTRGEQYEQYF

V: TRBV12-3/TRBV12-4
J: TRBJ2-2
CDR3: CASRGRSGELFF

V: TRBV5-1
J: TRBJ1-1
CDR3: CASRLDILNTEAFF

V: TRBV20-1
J: TRBJ1-2
CDR3: CSADKWDRGPLSGYTF

V: TRBV29-1
J: TRBJ2-2
CDR3: CSGALGLAGGAGELLF

V: TRBV5-1
J: TRBJ2-4
CDR3: CASSASPQGGENIQYF

V: TRBV28
J: TRBJ1-1
CDR3: CASGTGRFWDTEAFF

V: TRBV20-1
J: TRBJ1-5
CDR3: CSARDRLGSHQPQHF

V: TRBV19
J: TRBJ1-2
CDR3: CASSPTVSNYGYTF

V: TRBV7-9
J: TRBJ1-6
CDR3: CASSFQGPNSPLHF

V: TRBV2
J: TRBJ1-4
CDR3: CASSEWDRGEKLFF

V: TRBV19
J: TRBJ1-5
CDR3: CASNGQGNQPQHF

V: TRBV19
J: TRBJ2-7
CDR3: CAAGTGLYEQYF

V: TRBV20-1
J: TRBJ1-1
CDR3: CSARDRRRVATEAFF

V: TRBV24-1
J: TRBJ2-4
CDR3: CATSAEGGGTAKNIQYF

V: TRBV10-1
J: TRBJ2-3
CDR3: CASSDRSTDTQYF

V: TRBV29-1
J: TRBJ2-5
CDR3: CSVEVGWGIGTQYF

V: TRBV20-1
J: TRBJ2-2
CDR3: CSASSGGFTGELFF

V: TRBV5-4
J: TRBJ2-5
CDR3: CASSWTSGSRETQYF

V: TRBV29-1
J: TRBJ2-2
CDR3: CSAENPTANTGELFF

V: TRBV7-9
J: TRBJ2-7
CDR3: CASSLLVVPYEQYF

V: TRBV6-6
J: TRBJ2-6
CDR3: CASSYRAGANVLTF

V: TRBV6-5
J: TRBJ1-3
CDR3: CASSYKSTGNTIYF

V: TRBV19
J: TRBJ1-1
CDR3: CASSTLDTGGRGAFF

V: TRBV18
J: TRBJ1-2
CDR3: CASRDRPAYGYTF

V: TRBV9
J: TRBJ2-3
CDR3: CASSVRWEDSTDTQYF